The subject of this entry is one T cell receptor (beta chain). This receptor's antigen is unknown. Base-call qualities are not available, and no considerably larger clone is one nucleotide away. Reading the label with the study, this specimen's treatment or condition is: around 19 received Ad26.COV2.S at low or high dose, single or two shots; roughly five received placebo; per-sample allocation not given. Repertoires of vaccine and placebo recipients were sequenced from samples taken on day 63 after the first injection. Cohort 1b enrolled 25 or so adults aged 18-55 years at a single site in Boston, USA, between 29 July and 7 August 2020. As a vaccine, Ad26.COV2.S was a replication-incompetent adenovirus type 26 vector that expressed a prefusion-stabilized SARS-CoV-2 spike protein derived from the original Wuhan strain. The trim is 1 base for V and 8 bases for J, with a gap of 11 bases between the germline ends. The germline V gene (reference sequence) provides CDR1 MNHEY and CDR2 SMNVEV. The CDR3 runs 13 residues from the cysteine to the phenylalanine. The entry retains the CDR3 DNA only, 39 bases that are in frame from base 1.

The immunoSEQ Assay was used to sequence TCRbeta CDR3 regions. After extraction, genomic DNA underwent amplification by bias-controlled multiplex PCR, followed by high-throughput sequencing. In the original analysis: To quantify the absolute abundance of every unique TCRbeta CDR3 region, sequences were collapsed and filtered. T cell fraction was estimated by normalization of TCRbeta template counts to usable DNA, with usable DNA being measured through amplification of reference genes present in all nucleated cells. Repertoire TCRs were annotated as SARS-CoV-2-specific by exact matching of V gene, CDR3 amino acid sequence and J gene to a known reactive TCR set. MIRA supplied the reference SARS-CoV-2 TCR set, which was filtered for enrichment in COVID-19-positive ImmuneCODE repertoires so that public or cross-reactive TCRs were removed. Using the MIRA antigens, annotated TCRs were further analysed by specific ORF or by position within an ORF. Breadth was defined as annotated unique rearrangements over total unique productive rearrangements; depth was the summed frequency of those rearrangements. Two-sided Wilcoxon rank-sum tests were applied when comparing TCR breadth between groups. The clones in this table, taken by TCRdb from immuneACCESS, are in-frame only. Not every clone is retained; where verified, under half of the shortfall comes from an unresolved V gene, and the cause of the rest is unknown. V, J and clone size derive from that table, while D and trimming were established from the DNA sequence. In all, the sample holds about 400,000 clones, and roughly 90% of those were seen once. Jointly, the top ten make up approximately 1.6% of the sample.

This entry comes from a study of Ad26.COV2.S vaccination and SARS-CoV-2 variants (dated by TCRdb to the early 2020s). The study in broad terms: Vaccine-arm donors came from COV1001, a multicentre, randomized, double-blind, placebo-controlled phase I-IIa trial of Ad26.COV2.S in healthy adults. Ad26.COV2.S was given intramuscularly at 5x10^10 or 1x10^11 viral particles, as a single shot or as two shots 56 days apart. TCRbeta repertoire sequencing served as the tool for gauging how specific and how broad the SARS-CoV-2-reactive T cell receptors were following Ad26.COV2.S vaccination. The TCR-sequenced set comprised about 32 samples: approximately 19 Ad26.COV2.S vaccine recipients, 5 placebo recipients and 8 SARS-CoV-2 convalescent individuals. Participants in the trial were split at random into five groups of five each, receiving low-dose or high-dose Ad26.COV2.S once or twice, or else placebo on both occasions. Investigators remained blinded to trial group allocation during experiments and outcome assessment. General conclusions and limits of the study: Higher spike-specific TCR breadth was observed in Ad26.COV2.S recipients than in placebo recipients (P = 0.0014). Non-spike TCR breadth was comparable between vaccine and placebo recipients, consistent with the vaccine containing only spike. According to the authors, total T cell responses may have been underestimated by the TCR breadth and depth analyses. The study was not powered for comparison of responses between vaccine doses or regimens. After vaccination, substantial breadth of spike-specific CD8+ and CD4+ T cell responses was reported.

This TCR was recovered from a person aged 18 to 65 who received the Ad26.COV2.S COVID-19 vaccine or a placebo. The starting material was peripheral blood, obtained in a trial of Ad26.COV2.S vaccine versus placebo. The sequence joins TRBV27 to TRBJ1-2; the D segment could be TRBD1, given 5 matching bases. In nucleotide form, the sequence is TGTGCCAGCAGTTTATGGGACGGTGGGGGCTACACCTTC. The encoded protein is CASSLWDGGGYTF.